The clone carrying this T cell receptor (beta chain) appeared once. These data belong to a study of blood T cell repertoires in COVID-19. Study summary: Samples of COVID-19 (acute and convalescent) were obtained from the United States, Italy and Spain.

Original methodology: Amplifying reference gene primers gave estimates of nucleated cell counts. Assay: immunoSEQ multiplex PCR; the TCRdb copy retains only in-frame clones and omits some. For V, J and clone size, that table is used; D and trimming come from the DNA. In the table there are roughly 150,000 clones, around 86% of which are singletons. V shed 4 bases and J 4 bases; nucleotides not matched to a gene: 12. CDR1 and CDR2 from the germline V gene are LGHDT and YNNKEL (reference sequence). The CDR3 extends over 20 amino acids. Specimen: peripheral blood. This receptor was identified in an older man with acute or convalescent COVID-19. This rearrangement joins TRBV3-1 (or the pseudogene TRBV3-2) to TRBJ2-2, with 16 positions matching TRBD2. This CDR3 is CASSRYEGLAGGSGTGELFF. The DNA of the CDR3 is TGTGCCAGCAGCCGCTACGAGGGACTAGCGGGAGGGTCGGGCACCGGGGAGCTGTTTTTT.